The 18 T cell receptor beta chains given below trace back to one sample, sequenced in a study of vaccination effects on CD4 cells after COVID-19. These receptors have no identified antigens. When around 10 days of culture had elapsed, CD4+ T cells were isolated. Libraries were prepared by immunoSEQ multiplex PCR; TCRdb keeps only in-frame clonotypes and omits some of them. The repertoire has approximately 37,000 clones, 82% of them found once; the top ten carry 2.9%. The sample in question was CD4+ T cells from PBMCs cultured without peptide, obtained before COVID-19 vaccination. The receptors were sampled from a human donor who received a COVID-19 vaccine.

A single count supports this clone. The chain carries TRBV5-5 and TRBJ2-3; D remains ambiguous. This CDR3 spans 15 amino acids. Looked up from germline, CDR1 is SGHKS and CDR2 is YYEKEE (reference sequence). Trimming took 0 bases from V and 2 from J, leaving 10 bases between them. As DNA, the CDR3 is TGTGCCAGCAGCTTGGGATCCCTTTTCACAGATACGCAGTATTTT. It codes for CASSLGSLFTDTQYF.

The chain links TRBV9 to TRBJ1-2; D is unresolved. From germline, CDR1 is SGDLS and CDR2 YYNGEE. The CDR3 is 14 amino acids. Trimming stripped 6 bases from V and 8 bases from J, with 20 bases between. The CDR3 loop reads CASTKDGRLRGYTF. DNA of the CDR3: TGTGCCAGCACCAAAGACGGAAGGTTGAGGGGCTACACCTTC.

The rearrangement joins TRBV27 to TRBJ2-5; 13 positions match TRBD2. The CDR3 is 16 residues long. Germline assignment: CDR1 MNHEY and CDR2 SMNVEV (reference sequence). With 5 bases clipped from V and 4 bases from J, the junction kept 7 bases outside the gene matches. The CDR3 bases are TGTGCCAGCAGTCCTCGGACTAGCGGGGGTGGAGAGACCCAGTACTTC. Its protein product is CASSPRTSGGGETQYF.

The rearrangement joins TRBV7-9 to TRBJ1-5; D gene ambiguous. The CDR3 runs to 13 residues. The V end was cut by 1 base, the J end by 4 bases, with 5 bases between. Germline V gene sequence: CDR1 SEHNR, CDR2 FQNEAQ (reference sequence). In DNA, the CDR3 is TGTGCCAGCAGCTTAGGCCAAAATCAGCCCCAGCATTTT. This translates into CASSLGQNQPQHF. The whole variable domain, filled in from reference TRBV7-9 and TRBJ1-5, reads DTGVSQNPRHKITKRGQNVTFRCDPISEHNRLYWYRQTLGQGPEFLTYFQNEAQLEKSRLLSDRFSAERPKGSFSTLEIQRTEQGDSAMYLCASSLGQNQPQHFGDGTRLSIL.

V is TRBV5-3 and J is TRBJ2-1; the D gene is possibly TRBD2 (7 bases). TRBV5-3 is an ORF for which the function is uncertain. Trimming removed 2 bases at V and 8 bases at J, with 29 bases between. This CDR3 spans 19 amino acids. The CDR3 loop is CARSFIPPMVGGPRDEQFF. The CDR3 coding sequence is TGTGCCAGAAGCTTTATCCCCCCAATGGTGGGGGGGCCAAGGGATGAGCAGTTCTTC.

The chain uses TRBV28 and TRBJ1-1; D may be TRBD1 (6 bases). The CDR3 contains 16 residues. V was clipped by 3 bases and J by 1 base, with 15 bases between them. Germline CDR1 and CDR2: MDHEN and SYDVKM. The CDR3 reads CASSLGGRRGNTEAFF. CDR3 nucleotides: TGTGCCAGCAGTTTGGGGGGGCGTCGGGGGAACACTGAAGCTTTCTTT.

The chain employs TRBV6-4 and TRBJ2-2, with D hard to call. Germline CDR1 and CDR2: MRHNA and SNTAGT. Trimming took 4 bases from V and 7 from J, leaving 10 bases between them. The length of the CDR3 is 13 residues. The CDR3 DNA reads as TGTGCCAGCAGTGGACGGACGGGCGGGGAGCTGTTTTTT. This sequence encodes CASSGRTGGELFF.

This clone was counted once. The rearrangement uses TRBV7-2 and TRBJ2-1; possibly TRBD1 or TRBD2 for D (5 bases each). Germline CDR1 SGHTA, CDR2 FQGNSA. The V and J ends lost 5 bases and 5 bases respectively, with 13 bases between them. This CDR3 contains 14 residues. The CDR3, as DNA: TGTGCCAGCAGCCCCGGGACGGCAGACAATGAGCAGTTCTTC. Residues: CASSPGTADNEQFF.

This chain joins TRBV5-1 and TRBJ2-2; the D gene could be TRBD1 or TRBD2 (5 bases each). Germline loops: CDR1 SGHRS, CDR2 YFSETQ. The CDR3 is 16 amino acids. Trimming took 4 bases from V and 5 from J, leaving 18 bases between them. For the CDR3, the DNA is TGCGCCAGCAGCCCCAATCTAGGGGACGGGACCGGGGAGCTGTTTTTT. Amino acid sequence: CASSPNLGDGTGELFF. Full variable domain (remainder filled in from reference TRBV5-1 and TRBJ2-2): KAGVTQTPRYLIKTRGQQVTLSCSPISGHRSVSWYQQTPGQGLQFLFEYFSETQRNKGNFPGRFSGRQFSNSRSEMNVSTLELGDSALYLCASSPNLGDGTGELFFGEGSRLTVL.

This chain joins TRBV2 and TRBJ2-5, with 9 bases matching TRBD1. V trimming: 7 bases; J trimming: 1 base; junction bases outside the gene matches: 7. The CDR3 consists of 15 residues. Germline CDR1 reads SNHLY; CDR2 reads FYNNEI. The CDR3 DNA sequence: TGTGCCAGCAACAGACAGGGGGAGGGCCAAGAGACCCAGTACTTC. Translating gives CASNRQGEGQETQYF.

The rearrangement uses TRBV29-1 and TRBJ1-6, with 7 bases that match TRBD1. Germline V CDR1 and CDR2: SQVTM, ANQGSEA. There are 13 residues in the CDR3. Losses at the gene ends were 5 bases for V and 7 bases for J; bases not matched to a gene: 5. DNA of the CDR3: TGCAGCGTTCAGACAGGGCCCAATTCACCCCTCCACTTT. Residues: CSVQTGPNSPLHF. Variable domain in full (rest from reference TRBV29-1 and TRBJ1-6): SAVISQKPSRDICQRGTSLTIQCQVDSQVTMMFWYRQQPGQSLTLIATANQGSEATYESGFVIDKFPISRPNLTFSTLTVSNMSPEDSSIYLCSVQTGPNSPLHFGNGTRLTVT.

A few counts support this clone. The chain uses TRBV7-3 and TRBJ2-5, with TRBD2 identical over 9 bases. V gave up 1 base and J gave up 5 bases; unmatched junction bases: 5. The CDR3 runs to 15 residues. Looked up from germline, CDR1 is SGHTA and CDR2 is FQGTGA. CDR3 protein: CASSLSSGGWETQYF. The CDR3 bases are TGTGCCAGCAGCTTAAGTAGCGGGGGCTGGGAGACCCAGTACTTC. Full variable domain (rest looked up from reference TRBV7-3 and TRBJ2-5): GAGVSQTPSNKVTEKGKYVELRCDPISGHTALYWYRQSLGQGPEFLIYFQGTGAADDSGLPNDRFFAVRPEGSVSTLKIQRTERGDSAVYLCASSLSSGGWETQYFGPGTRLLVL.

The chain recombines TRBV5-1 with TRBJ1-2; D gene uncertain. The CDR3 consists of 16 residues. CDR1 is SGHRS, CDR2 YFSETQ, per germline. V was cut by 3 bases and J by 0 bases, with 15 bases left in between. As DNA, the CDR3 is TGCGCCAGCAGCTACGGTGAGGCGGTAGCTAACTATGGCTACACCTTC. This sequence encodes CASSYGEAVANYGYTF.

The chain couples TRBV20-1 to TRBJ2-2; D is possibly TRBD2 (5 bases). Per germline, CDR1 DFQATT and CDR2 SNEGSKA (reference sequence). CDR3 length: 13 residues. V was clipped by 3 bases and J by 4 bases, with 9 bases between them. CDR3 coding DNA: TGCAGTGCTAGTTCCGGACTCACCGGGGAGCTGTTTTTT. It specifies CSASSGLTGELFF.

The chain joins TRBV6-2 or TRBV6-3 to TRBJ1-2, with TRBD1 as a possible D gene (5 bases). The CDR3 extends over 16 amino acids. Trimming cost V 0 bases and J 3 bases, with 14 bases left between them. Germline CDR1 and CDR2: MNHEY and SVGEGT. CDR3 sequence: CASSYSSGGVHYGYTF. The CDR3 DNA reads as TGTGCCAGCAGTTACTCGTCAGGAGGGGTTCACTATGGCTACACCTTC.

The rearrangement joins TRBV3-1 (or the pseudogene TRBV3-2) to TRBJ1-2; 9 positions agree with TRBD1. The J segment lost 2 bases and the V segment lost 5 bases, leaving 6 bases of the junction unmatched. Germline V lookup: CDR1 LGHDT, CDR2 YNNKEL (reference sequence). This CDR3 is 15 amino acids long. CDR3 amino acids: CASSDLGQGNYGYTF. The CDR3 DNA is TGTGCCAGCAGCGACCTGGGACAGGGAAACTATGGCTACACCTTC.

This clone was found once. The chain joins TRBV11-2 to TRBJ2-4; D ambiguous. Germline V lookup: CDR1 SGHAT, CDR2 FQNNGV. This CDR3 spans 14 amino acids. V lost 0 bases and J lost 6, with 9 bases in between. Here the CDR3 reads CASSLDRTVNIQYF. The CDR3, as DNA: TGTGCCAGCAGCTTAGATCGGACGGTAAACATTCAGTACTTC.

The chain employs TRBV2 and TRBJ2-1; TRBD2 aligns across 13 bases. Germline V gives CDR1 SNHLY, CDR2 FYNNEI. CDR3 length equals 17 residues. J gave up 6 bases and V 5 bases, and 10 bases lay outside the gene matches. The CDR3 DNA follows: TGTGCCAGCAGTTTTTCCCCACTAGCGGGGGGGTCCAATGAGCAGTTCTTC. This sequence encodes CASSFSPLAGGSNEQFF.